The 25 T cell receptor beta chains in this list originate from one sample, sequenced in a study of T cells in Graves' hyperthyroidism and ophthalmopathy. Researchers took RNA transcripts and amplified the TCR beta CDR3 regions from them. The TCR CDR3 was amplified in a first-round RT-PCR using the HTBI primer set. TCRdb itself ran the multiplex PCR reads through MiXCR, one entry per CDR3 protein. The repertoire consists of about 530,000 distinct CDR3 sequences, with 17% occurring once and the leading ten covering roughly 18%. The specimen was blood. Receptor source: a woman between 18 and 29 years old with Graves' ophthalmopathy.

This clonotype was observed at least ten times. The chain combines TRBV5-1 with TRBJ2-2; no clear D. Trimming removed 4 bases at V and 0 bases at J, with 7 bases between. This CDR3 spans 14 amino acids. Germline V CDR1 and CDR2: SGHRS, YFSETQ. This CDR3 reads CASSRDTNTGELFF. The CDR3 DNA is TGCGCCAGCAGCCGAGACACGAACACCGGGGAGCTGTTTTTT.

This clonotype was recorded at least ten times. The J gene is TRBJ1-1, the V gene TRBV28; D perhaps matches TRBD1 (6 bases). Germline CDR1 reads MDHEN; CDR2 reads SYDVKM. CDR3 size: 14 residues. The V end was cut by 2 bases, the J end by 3 bases, with 10 bases between. The CDR3 DNA is TGTGCCAGCAGTTTAACGGGGGCCTACACTGAAGCTTTCTTT. Its protein product is CASSLTGAYTEAFF.

Concerning this clonotype itself: One end of the junction varies from germline; a read error may be responsible. This chain joins TRBV24-1 and TRBJ2-5; TRBD2 is a possible D gene (7 bases). This CDR3 has 13 amino acids. CDR1 is KGHDR and CDR2 is SFDVKD in the germline V gene. The CDR3 here is CATSDGGQETQHF. As DNA, the CDR3 is TGTGCCACCTCCGACGGGGGGCAAGAGACCCAGCACTTC.

The V gene is TRBV5-6, the J gene TRBJ2-2; the D gene is possibly TRBD1 (6 bases). The CDR3 consists of 18 residues. CDR1 and CDR2 (germline): SGHDT, YYEEEE. V was trimmed by 0 bases and J by 2 bases, leaving 17 bases between them. CDR3 amino acids: CASSLAAGVEANTGELFF. CDR3 bases: TGTGCCAGCAGCTTGGCGGCAGGGGTAGAGGCAAACACCGGGGAGCTGTTTTTT.

This clonotype was seen at least ten times. This sequence joins TRBV20-1 and TRBJ2-3; a weak D match, TRBD1 (6 bases). V was pared by 1 base and J by 2 bases, with 13 bases between. Germline values: CDR1 DFQATT, CDR2 SNEGSKA (reference sequence). CDR3 size: 15 residues. In nucleotides, the CDR3 is TGCAGTGCTAGAGCATACGGACAGCCCACAGATACGCAGTATTTT. Its translation is CSARAYGQPTDTQYF.

This chain joins TRBV5-1 and TRBJ2-1; 9 positions match TRBD2. This CDR3 contains 13 residues. Looked up from germline, CDR1 is SGHRS and CDR2 is YFSETQ. V shed 9 bases, J shed 8 bases, and the junction held 9 bases outside the gene matches. This CDR3 reads CATSPGLAYEQFF. CDR3 bases: TGCGCCACCTCACCGGGACTAGCATATGAGCAGTTCTTC.

The chain has TRBV29-1 and TRBJ1-6, with unresolved D. Trimming left V 6 bases short and J 6 bases short, with 12 bases between. CDR1 is SQVTM and CDR2 is ANQGSEA in the germline V gene. The CDR3 contains 13 residues. The CDR3 spells CSVLISANSPLHF. The CDR3 DNA reads as TGCAGCGTCCTCATTTCGGCTAATTCACCCCTCCACTTT.

This clonotype has only a few counts. The chain recombines TRBV9 with TRBJ1-4; 10 bases align to TRBD1. The CDR3 is 15 residues long. Germline loops: CDR1 SGDLS, CDR2 YYNGEE. The junction had 6 bases not matched to a gene; V was cut back by 3 bases and J by 7 bases. CDR3 coding DNA: TGTGCCAGCAGCGGTTCCGGGACAGGGGCTGAAAAACTGTTTTTT. This codes for CASSGSGTGAEKLFF.

This sequence joins TRBV10-1 and TRBJ2-7, with D maybe TRBD2 (6 bases). This CDR3 has 12 residues. Deletions cut 8 bases from V and 3 bases from J, with 11 bases between. The germline V gene has CDR1 WNHNN and CDR2 SYGVQD (reference sequence). CDR3 DNA: TGCGCCAGCCCGGGACTTAACTACGAGCAGTACTTC. Amino acids: CASPGLNYEQYF.

This clonotype was recorded at least ten times. The chain employs TRBV3-1 and TRBJ2-3, with TRBD2 matching over 8 bases. V shed 0 bases and J 0 bases; nucleotides not matched to a gene: 8. CDR1 is LGHDT, CDR2 YNNKEL, per germline (reference sequence). The CDR3 runs 18 residues. CDR3 in DNA: TGTGCCAGCAGCCAAGAGGGGAGTAGCGGGGTCAGCACAGATACGCAGTATTTT. Translated: CASSQEGSSGVSTDTQYF.

As concerns this clonotype: The junction and the germline gene differ at one end; a read error may be behind it. The chain uses TRBV10-2 and TRBJ2-5; 7 positions match TRBD2. There are 14 residues in the CDR3. Germline V CDR1 and CDR2: WSHSY, SAAADI. In nucleotides, the CDR3 is TGCGCCAACAGTCCCCACGAGGGAGGGAAGACCCAGTACTTC. This translates into CANSPHEGGKTQYF.

The chain has TRBV10-3 and TRBJ2-7; TRBD1 aligns across 7 bases. Germline V gene data show CDR1 as ENHRY and CDR2 as SYGVKD. V lost 4 bases and J lost 2; bases outside the gene matches: 11. This CDR3 has 16 amino acids. DNA of the CDR3: TGTGCCATCAGTGCCACGGACCTCCAGGGGGCCTACGAGCAGTACTTC. Amino acid sequence: CAISATDLQGAYEQYF.

This clonotype was detected only a few times. The CDR3 nucleotides are TGTGCCAGCAGTGAATGGGGCCCCACAGATACGCAGTATTTT. This gives the protein CASSEWGPTDTQYF. The chain links TRBV6-1 to TRBJ2-3; D is possibly TRBD1 (5 bases). Germline V gives CDR1 MNHNS, CDR2 SASEGT. The CDR3 has 14 residues. V dropped 2 bases and J dropped 2 bases, with 8 bases sitting between them.

J is TRBJ1-2 and V is TRBV5-4; the D is unclear. Germline values: CDR1 SGHNT, CDR2 YYREEE (reference sequence). The V gene lost 0 bases and the J gene lost 7 bases, with 13 bases spanning the gap. The CDR3 has 14 amino acids. The CDR3 region has the DNA TGTGCCAGCAGCTTGGTTTCGAAGACGACTGGCTACACCTTC. Translation gives CASSLVSKTTGYTF. Full variable domain (outside the CDR3, taken from reference TRBV5-4 and TRBJ1-2): ETGVTQSPTHLIKTRGQQVTLRCSSQSGHNTVSWYQQALGQGPQFIFQYYREEENGRGNFPPRFSGLQFPNYSSELNVNALELDDSALYLCASSLVSKTTGYTFGSGTRLTVV.

This clonotype was detected many times. The chain links TRBV5-1 to TRBJ1-1; D is perhaps TRBD1 (5 bases). Per germline, CDR1 SGHRS and CDR2 YFSETQ. Trimming left V 4 bases short and J 4 bases short, with 14 bases between. This CDR3 has 14 amino acids. CDR3: CASSRDQAGTEAFF. For the CDR3, the DNA is TGCGCCAGCAGCAGGGACCAGGCGGGCACTGAAGCTTTCTTT.

This clonotype was seen at least ten times. V is TRBV12-3 or TRBV12-4 and J is TRBJ1-5, with D possibly matching TRBD1 (6 bases). Deletions cut 4 bases from V and 6 bases from J, with 13 bases between. This CDR3 is built from 14 residues. The CDR3 loop reads CASSSTGRGQPQHF. CDR3 sequence (DNA): TGTGCCAGCAGTTCAACAGGGAGGGGTCAGCCCCAGCATTTT.

V gene TRBV29-1 combines with J gene TRBJ2-7, with D unclear. Germline loops: CDR1 SQVTM, CDR2 ANQGSEA. The ends were cut back, 4 bases at V and 1 base at J, with 8 bases in the middle. CDR3 length equals 12 residues. DNA of the CDR3: TGCAGCGTTGTTAACCTTTCCTACGAGCAGTACTTC. This gives the protein CSVVNLSYEQYF.

In this sample, this clonotype turned up many times. The rearrangement uses TRBV20-1 and TRBJ2-3, with D possibly TRBD2 on 5 matching bases. Germline CDR1 and CDR2: DFQATT and SNEGSKA (reference sequence). The V and J ends lost 2 bases and 6 bases respectively, with 9 bases between them. The CDR3 length is 12 residues. In nucleotides, the CDR3 is TGCAGTGCTAGAAGCGGAGTGGATACGCAGTATTTT. This codes for CSARSGVDTQYF.

The table lists this clonotype with many counts. V and J are TRBV11-2 and TRBJ2-7; TRBD1 matches 7 bases. Trimming took 6 bases from V and 1 from J; bases not matched to a gene: 9. Looked up from germline, CDR1 is SGHAT and CDR2 is FQNNGV. The CDR3 loop spans 15 amino acids. The CDR3 is CASRFGDRVSYEQYF. The CDR3, as DNA: TGTGCCAGCAGGTTTGGTGACAGGGTATCCTACGAGCAGTACTTC.

This clonotype showed up many times. This sequence joins TRBV28 and TRBJ1-1; D not resolved. CDR3 length: 14 amino acids. Germline-derived CDR1 and CDR2 are MDHEN and SYDVKM. V lost 8 bases to trimming and J lost 1 base, with 14 bases between them. CDR3 residues: CASVLGRPNTEAFF. In nucleotides, the CDR3 is TGTGCCAGCGTATTAGGGCGACCGAACACTGAAGCTTTCTTT.

The chain recombines TRBV28 with TRBJ1-4; tentative D call: TRBD1 (6 bases). V was trimmed by 6 bases and J by 7 bases, leaving 18 bases between them. The CDR3 is 15 residues long. CDR1 is MDHEN, CDR2 SYDVKM, per germline. This CDR3 is CASSPPVGGGEKLFF. The CDR3 bases are TGTGCCAGCAGCCCCCCGGTGGGGGGCGGTGAAAAACTGTTTTTT. The full variable domain, in which reference TRBV28 and TRBJ1-4 provide the parts outside the CDR3, is DVKVTQSSRYLVKRTGEKVFLECVQDMDHENMFWYRQDPGLGLRLIYFSYDVKMKEKGDIPEGYSVSREKKERFSLILESASTNQTSMYLCASSPPVGGGEKLFFGSGTQLSVL.

A few counts support this clonotype. The chain is built from TRBV19 and TRBJ2-1, with 9 nucleotides matching TRBD2. V lost 5 bases, J lost 0 bases, and 8 bases stayed unmatched. The CDR3 is 17 amino acids. Germline-derived CDR1 and CDR2 are LNHDA and SQIVND (reference sequence). CDR3 sequence (DNA): TGTGCCAGTAGTGTTCGACTAGCGGACGACTCCTACAATGAGCAGTTCTTC. Amino acid sequence: CASSVRLADDSYNEQFF.

This clonotype has only a few counts. V is TRBV5-1 and J is TRBJ2-3; D may be TRBD1 (6 bases). V lost 0 bases and J 9 bases, leaving 17 bases between the germline ends. The V gene's germline CDR1 is SGHRS and CDR2 YFSETQ. This CDR3 has 15 residues. The CDR3: CASSLGTPVGATQYF. The CDR3, as DNA: TGCGCCAGCAGCTTGGGTACTCCAGTGGGGGCGACGCAGTATTTT.

Details on this clonotype: One end of the junction is discordant with germline, which a read error may explain. The chain recombines TRBV25-1 with TRBJ2-3; 7 bases fit TRBD1. The CDR3 runs 12 residues. Germline CDR1 MGHDK, CDR2 SYGVNS. As DNA, the CDR3 is TGTGCCAACAGTTTTCGACAGGGAACGCAGTATTTT. The encoded protein is CANSFRQGTQYF.

The V and J genes are TRBV7-3 and TRBJ2-1, with D possibly being TRBD2 (7 bases). Per the germline V gene, CDR1 is SGHTA and CDR2 is FQGTGA. Trimming took 8 bases from V and 6 from J, leaving 11 bases between them. The CDR3 loop spans 12 amino acids. The CDR3 coding sequence is TGTGCCAGCGGGGGGGCACCCAATGAGCAGTTCTTC. This translates into CASGGAPNEQFF.